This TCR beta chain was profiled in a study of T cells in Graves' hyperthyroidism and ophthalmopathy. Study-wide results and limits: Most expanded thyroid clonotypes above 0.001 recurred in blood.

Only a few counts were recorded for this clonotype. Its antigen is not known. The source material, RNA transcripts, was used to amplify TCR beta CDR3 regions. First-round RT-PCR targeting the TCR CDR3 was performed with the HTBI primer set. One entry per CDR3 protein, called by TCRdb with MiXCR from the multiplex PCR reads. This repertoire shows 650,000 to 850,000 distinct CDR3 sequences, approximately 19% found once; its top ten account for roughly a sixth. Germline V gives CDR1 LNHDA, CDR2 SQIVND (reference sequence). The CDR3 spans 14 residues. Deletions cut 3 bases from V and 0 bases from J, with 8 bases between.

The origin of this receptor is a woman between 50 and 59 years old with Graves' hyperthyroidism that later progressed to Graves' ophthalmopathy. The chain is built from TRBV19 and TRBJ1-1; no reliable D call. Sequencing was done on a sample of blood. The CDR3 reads CASSIVGMNTEAFF. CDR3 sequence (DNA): TGTGCCAGTAGTATTGTGGGGATGAACACTGAAGCTTTCTTT. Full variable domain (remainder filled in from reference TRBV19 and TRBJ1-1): DGGITQSPKYLFRKEGQNVTLSCEQNLNHDAMYWYRQDPGQGLRLIYYSQIVNDFQKGDIAEGYSVSREKKESFPLTVTSAQKNPTAFYLCASSIVGMNTEAFFGQGTRLTVV.